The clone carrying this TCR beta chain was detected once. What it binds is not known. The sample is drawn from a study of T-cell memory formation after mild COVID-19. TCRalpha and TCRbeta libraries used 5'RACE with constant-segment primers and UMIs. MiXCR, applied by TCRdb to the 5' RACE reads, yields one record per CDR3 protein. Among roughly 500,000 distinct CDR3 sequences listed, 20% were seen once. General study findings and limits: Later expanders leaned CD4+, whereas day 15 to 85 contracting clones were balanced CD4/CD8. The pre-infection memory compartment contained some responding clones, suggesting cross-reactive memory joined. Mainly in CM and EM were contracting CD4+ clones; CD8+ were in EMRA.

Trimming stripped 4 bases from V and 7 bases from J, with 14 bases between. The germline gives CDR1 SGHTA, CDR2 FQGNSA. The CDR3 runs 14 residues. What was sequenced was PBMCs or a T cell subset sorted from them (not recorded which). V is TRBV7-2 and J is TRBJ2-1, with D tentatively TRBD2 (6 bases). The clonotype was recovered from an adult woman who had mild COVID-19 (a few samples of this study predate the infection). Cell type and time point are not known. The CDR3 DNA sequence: TGTGCCAGCAGCTCCGGGTCCCTAGCGAATGAGCAGTTCTTC. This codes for CASSSGSLANEQFF.